These 5 T cell receptor beta chains were all obtained from the same sample, sequenced in a study of T-cell reconstitution after alpha-beta-depleted transplantation in children. A TCRbeta library incorporating unique molecular identifiers was prepared. From the PCR reads, TCRdb called clonotypes with MiXCR, one entry per CDR3 protein. The sample has approximately 230,000 distinct CDR3 sequences; about 24% are singletons. The sample in question was PBMCs, mostly from graft donor cells, obtained 360 days after TCRalphabeta/CD19-depleted stem cell transplant. Source of these receptors: a female patient under 10 years old who had a stem cell transplant for congenital amegakaryocytic thrombocytopenia, so the T cells may come from the graft donor.

The chain employs TRBV7-2 and TRBJ1-5; weak D call: TRBD1 (5 bases). The length of the CDR3 is 15 residues. Trimming removed 3 bases at V and 3 bases at J, with 12 bases between. CDR1 and CDR2 from the germline V gene are SGHTA and FQGNSA. CDR3 in DNA: TGTGCCAGCAGCTTGACAGCACTACTCAATCAGCCCCAGCATTTT. Translated, it gives CASSLTALLNQPQHF. Based on the CDR3 plus reference TRBV7-2 and TRBJ1-5, the full variable domain is GAGVSQSPSNKVTEKGKDVELRCDPISGHTALYWYRQSLGQGLEFLIYFQGNSAPDKSGLPSDRFSAERTGGSVSTLTIQRTQQEDSAVYLCASSLTALLNQPQHFGDGTRLSIL.

J is TRBJ1-1 and V is TRBV11-2, with TRBD1 identical over 7 bases. V shed 1 base, J shed 4 bases, and the junction held 6 bases outside the gene matches. This CDR3 is 15 amino acids long. Germline V gives CDR1 SGHAT, CDR2 FQNNGV. The CDR3 coding sequence is TGTGCCAGCAGCTTAGGTACAGGGGAGGGCACTGAAGCTTTCTTT. It yields the protein CASSLGTGEGTEAFF.

Notes on this clonotype: Germline and junction disagree at one end, which may indicate a read error. This chain joins TRBV5-1 and TRBJ2-7, with D tentatively TRBD1 or TRBD2 (5 bases each). CDR3 size: 10 residues. The germline CDR1 and CDR2 sequences are SGHRS and YFSETQ. The CDR3 sequence: CASSPGTEVF. The CDR3 DNA follows: TGCGCCAGCAGCCCCGGGACGGAGGTCTTC.

This clonotype has just a few counts. This chain uses TRBV18 with TRBJ2-7; D gene unclear. V shed 6 bases and J shed 2 bases, with 17 bases lying between them. This CDR3 has 15 amino acids. Germline CDR1 reads KGHSH; CDR2 reads LQKENI. CDR3 protein: CASSPVRVSPYEQYF. The CDR3 region has the DNA TGTGCCAGCTCCCCGGTCCGGGTAAGCCCCTACGAGCAGTACTTC.

The V call is TRBV30, the J call TRBJ1-1; D perhaps matches TRBD1 (5 bases). The CDR3 runs to 13 residues. Germline V gives CDR1 GTSNPN, CDR2 SVGIG (reference sequence). V lost 1 base to trimming and J lost 5 bases, with 11 bases between them. Here the CDR3 DNA reads TGTGCCTGGAGTGAAGAGGGGTGGACTGAAGCTTTCTTT. This encodes CAWSEEGWTEAFF.